The T cell receptor (beta chain) described here comes from a study of shared clonotypes between healthy human individuals (dated by TCRdb to about 2020). Regarding the complete study: The cohort comprised a couple of women and a few men aged 18 to 49 years. For each donor, CD4 naive and CD4 memory were each run on three plates, CD8 naive on two plates, and CD8 memory on one plate. Blood TCR repertoires of roughly five healthy adults were deeply sequenced to estimate repertoire size and the extent of clonotype sharing between individuals. Libraries were prepared and TCR repertoires were sequenced by different laboratories using diverse techniques, in order to increase sequencing depth and limit assay-specific biases. Each donor's leukapheresis produced roughly between about 0.9 and 9.5 billion PBMCs. Study-wide conclusions, independent of this receptor: Clonotypes shared by all four sorted-subset donors showed higher generation probabilities than non-shared clonotypes. Only blood was sampled, and tissue TCR repertoires likely differ from those in blood. Pairwise subsampling led to the expectation that sequencing depth would affect the degree of clonotype sharing among donors. Sharing across a few donors was observed for approximately 5% of naive CD4, 3% to 4% of naive CD8, 2.3% of memory CD4, and around 0.42% of memory CD8 clonotypes. Larger estimated clonotype richness was generally found for naive subsets than for memory subsets. The genetic and exposure-history diversity represented was limited by the small number of donors. Incomplete sequencing was indicated by rarefaction of sorted-subset datasets, despite the large sequencing depth.

This clone was seen a few times. This clone's antigen is unknown. Within one base of it there is no much larger clone, and no base qualities were kept. Using the deep immunoSEQ assay, multiplex PCR amplified TCR CDR3 regions from genomic DNA. Genomic DNA extracted from each cell subset was distributed evenly over all wells of several immunoSEQ 96-well plates, and each plate served as one replicate. For sorted subsets, each replicate PCR was loaded with about 0.2 ug genomic DNA, equivalent to about 30,000 T cell genomes. Purified libraries were quantified with a Qubit 3.0 fluorometer, sized on a Bioanalyzer 2100, and re-quantified with the KAPA Library Quantification kit. A separate single-read 150-cycle Illumina NextSeq 550 flow cell was used to sequence each immunoSEQ 96-well plate. The study's processing was this. Because only junctional sequences without quality scores were contained in the immunoSEQ output, filtering matching that applied to full-length reads could not be performed. Sequences were annotated with PyIR, a Python wrapper for IgBLAST v1.9, and V/J genes and CDR3 were assigned using IMGT germline references. Reads were removed for weak V/J assignments (E-value above 1e-6), missing CDR3, stop codons, out-of-frame junctions, or ambiguous translated residues. V3J clonotypes were defined as sequences sharing the same inferred V gene, J gene, and CDR3 amino acid sequence. Percentage overlap between repertoires was calculated by dividing the number of shared unique clonotypes by the size of the smaller repertoire. RTK rarefaction, the Chao1 estimator, and Recon v2.1 estimates of unobserved clonotypes were used to assess repertoire richness. Generation probabilities were computed with OLGA for all TCRbeta clonotypes obtained by the gDNA method from four donors. TCRdb carries this immuneACCESS record with in-frame sequences only. Its versions omit some clonotypes, under half of them owing to an unresolved V gene in the studies checked, with the rest unexplained. V and J calls and clone size are copied from that table; D and trimming were computed from the DNA. The table for this sample lists 550,000 to 850,000 clones; less than 85% of them were counted only once. The ten most abundant clones make up about 1.7% of the sample.

Donors were healthy HIV-negative adults with no recently reported acute infections or vaccinations. Every donor was a Caucasian adult residing in Nashville, Tennessee, USA. CD4+ T cells were enriched through magnetic negative selection, after which naive cells were positively selected on CD45RA and the remaining negative fraction served as the memory subset. Blood was collected by leukapheresis, and PBMCs were isolated by Ficoll-Histopaque density gradient centrifugation and then cryopreserved in liquid nitrogen vapor phase. Analytical flow cytometry was used to check the purity and quantity of each magnetically sorted T cell population. Genomic DNA was isolated from every sorted fraction and measured by UV absorbance on a Nanodrop 2000c. The specimen sequenced was memory CD4+ T cells sorted from blood. In the paper's terms, the cell subset or site label means: CD45RA-negative fraction. This clonotype was sampled from a woman aged 25-40 years in good health.

The CDR3 corresponds to CASSLEHTEAFF. In nucleotides, the sequence is TGTGCCAGCAGCTTAGAGCACACTGAAGCTTTCTTT. The V and J genes are TRBV7-9 and TRBJ1-1, with the D gene uncertain. The germline V gene (reference sequence) provides CDR1 SEHNR and CDR2 FQNEAQ. The CDR3 contains 12 residues, cysteine and phenylalanine counted. Only the CDR3 portion is preserved as DNA: 36 bases, with reading frame beginning at the first base. V is pared back by 1 base and J by 3 bases, with 3 bases lying between the germline termini.